A selection of T cell receptor beta chains follows, all from one sample in a study of blood T cell repertoires in COVID-19. Here immunoSEQ multiplex PCR was the method, and the copy in TCRdb shows in-frame clones only, minus some. The data contain 110,000 to 150,000 clones, over 70% of them singletons. Source material: peripheral blood. The receptors come from a woman aged 55 to 70 with acute or convalescent COVID-19. The CDR3 runs from the conserved cysteine through the conserved F or W. The D gene is left open where the match is weak. Size values are once, few and many counts, or a class for expanded clones, and some rows have none.

CDR3nt	CDR3aa	v_gene	d_gene	j_gene	abundance
TGTGCCAGCAGGGAGCCGGGACAGGGACGAGTGGCAGATACGCAGTATTTT	CASREPGQGRVADTQYF	TRBV5-4	TRBD1	TRBJ2-3	NA
TGTGCCAGCAGCCGGAGGGGTTATAATTCACCCCTCCACTTT	CASSRRGYNSPLHF	TRBV28	NA	TRBJ1-6	NA
TGTGCCAGCAGGGCGACGGGGTCATACAATGAGCAGTTCTTC	CASRATGSYNEQFF	TRBV4-2	NA	TRBJ2-1	NA
TGTGCCAGCAGCCCACAGGGCCACGAGCAGTACTTC	CASSPQGHEQYF	TRBV7-9	NA	TRBJ2-7	once
TGTGCCAGCAGTGAGGAAACTAGCGGGAGGTACAATGAGCAGTTCTTC	CASSEETSGRYNEQFF	TRBV6-1	TRBD2	TRBJ2-1	NA
TGCAGCGTTAAGGACAGGGGATTTAGCGGGGGCCACCACGAGCAGTACTTC	CSVKDRGFSGGHHEQYF	TRBV29-1	NA	TRBJ2-7	NA
TGTGCCAGTAGTAAGGGACAGCCAAACATTCAGTACTTC	CASSKGQPNIQYF	TRBV19	TRBD1	TRBJ2-4	once
TGTGCCAGCAGCCAAAGTAGGGGGGCGGGAGCGGGAAATGAGCAGTTCTTC	CASSQSRGAGAGNEQFF	TRBV3-1/TRBV3-2	NA	TRBJ2-1	NA
TGTGCCAGCAGACTCGAGGGAGTTGCCTACGAGCAGTACTTC	CASRLEGVAYEQYF	TRBV2	NA	TRBJ2-7	once
TGTGCCAGCTCACCACCCTTGGGACAGGGAATGGGGAATGAGCAGTTCTTC	CASSPPLGQGMGNEQFF	TRBV18	TRBD1	TRBJ2-1	NA
TGTGCCAGCAGCTTGGCCGGTCGATTCTCTGGAAACACCATATATTTT	CASSLAGRFSGNTIYF	TRBV5-8	NA	TRBJ1-3	NA
TGTGCCAGCAGCTCCTTGGACAGGGGGGTTCAGCCCCAGCATTTT	CASSSLDRGVQPQHF	TRBV6-4	TRBD1	TRBJ1-5	NA
TGTGCCAGCAGTTCCCTGCCTACCTACGAGCAGTACTTC	CASSSLPTYEQYF	TRBV28	NA	TRBJ2-7	few
TGCGCCAGCAGCTTTGTCCCGGGACAGGGGGTGAACACTGAAGCTTTCTTT	CASSFVPGQGVNTEAFF	TRBV5-1	TRBD1	TRBJ1-1	NA
TGTGCCAGCAGCTTCTTTGGGACTAGCGGCTCCAATGAGCAGTTCTTC	CASSFFGTSGSNEQFF	TRBV27	TRBD2	TRBJ2-1	once
TGTGCCAGCAGCTCAGACAGGGGAGACATTCAGTACTTC	CASSSDRGDIQYF	TRBV5-6	TRBD1	TRBJ2-4	NA
TGTGCCACTCGGACAGGGGGCTCCGAGCAGTACTTC	CATRTGGSEQYF	TRBV6-5	TRBD1	TRBJ2-7	NA
TGTGCCAGCAGCCACACTAGCGGGAACTACGAGCAGTACTTC	CASSHTSGNYEQYF	TRBV3-1/TRBV3-2	TRBD2	TRBJ2-7	NA
TGTGCCAGCAGTTTAAAAGCGGGAGTAGTCACCGGGGAGCTGTTTTTT	CASSLKAGVVTGELFF	TRBV27	TRBD2	TRBJ2-2	NA
TGTGCCAGCAGCCAAACGGGGGGCAGAGAGACCCAGTACTTC	CASSQTGGRETQYF	TRBV3-1/TRBV3-2	NA	TRBJ2-5	NA
TGTGCCAGCAGTTCCTCAGGGACTAGCTCCTACGAGCAGTACTTC	CASSSSGTSSYEQYF	TRBV6-5	TRBD2	TRBJ2-7	NA
TGTGCCAGCAGCTTGGAACAGGCTAGCTCCTACAATGAGCAGTTCTTC	CASSLEQASSYNEQFF	TRBV7-8	NA	TRBJ2-1	NA
TGTGCCAGCAGCCGAAGACCGCCCGGGACTAGCGGCTACAATGAGCAGTTCTTC	CASSRRPPGTSGYNEQFF	TRBV11-3	TRBD2	TRBJ2-1	once
TGTGCCAGCAGCCCCCTCCGAAGGACAATCCCCTACGAGCAGTACTTC	CASSPLRRTIPYEQYF	TRBV27	NA	TRBJ2-7	NA
TGTGCCAGCAGTTACAAGTACAGTTCCCCTGAGCAGTTCTTC	CASSYKYSSPEQFF	TRBV6-2/TRBV6-3	NA	TRBJ2-1	NA
TGTGCCAGTAGTATAGATGGGACAGGTGAGAATATTGCAACTAATGAAAAACTGTTTTTT	CASSIDGTGENIATNEKLFF	TRBV19	TRBD1	TRBJ1-4	few
TGTGCCAGCAGTACTCGACTAGCTCCAACTTTGGGAGAGCAGTACTTC	CASSTRLAPTLGEQYF	TRBV27	TRBD2	TRBJ2-7	NA
TGCGCCAGCAGCTTGGTTGACAGAAACACCGGGGAGCTGTTTTTT	CASSLVDRNTGELFF	TRBV5-1	NA	TRBJ2-2	NA
TGTGCCAGCAGCCTCCACGAAGGGGGACACGAAAAACTGTTTTTT	CASSLHEGGHEKLFF	TRBV28	NA	TRBJ1-4	few
TGCGCCAGCAGGACACTAGCAGAGACCGGGGAGCTGTTTTTT	CASRTLAETGELFF	TRBV5-1	NA	TRBJ2-2	NA
TGTGCCAGTAATCCAGGGGGCTACAATGAGCAGTTCTTC	CASNPGGYNEQFF	TRBV19	TRBD1	TRBJ2-1	NA
TGTGCCAGCAGTAACGAGTTCCCGGGGACGCAGTATTTT	CASSNEFPGTQYF	TRBV28	NA	TRBJ2-3	NA
TGTGCCAGCAGTTTACTAGCGGGGGGCTCCTACGAGCAGTACTTC	CASSLLAGGSYEQYF	TRBV27	TRBD2	TRBJ2-7	NA
TGTGCCAGCAGCCAGTGGGGACTAGGGAGAAATGAGCAGTTCTTC	CASSQWGLGRNEQFF	TRBV27	TRBD2	TRBJ2-1	NA
TGTGCCAGCAGCTCCCGAACGACAGGGAATGGCTACACCTTC	CASSSRTTGNGYTF	TRBV9	TRBD1	TRBJ1-2	NA
TGTGCCAGCAGTTTTGGGGGACAGGGGGCAAGTGAGCAGTACTTC	CASSFGGQGASEQYF	TRBV28	TRBD1	TRBJ2-7	few
TGTGCCAGCAGTTACGACAGGGGGGCGAACACCGGGGAGCTGTTTTTT	CASSYDRGANTGELFF	TRBV6-6	TRBD1	TRBJ2-2	NA
TGTGCCAGCAGCGTAGAGGGGGGGAGAGCAACTAATGAAAAACTGTTTTTT	CASSVEGGRATNEKLFF	TRBV9	NA	TRBJ1-4	once
TGTGCCAGCAGCGACACGGGCTCCGGGACTAGCTGGGAGACCCAGTACTTC	CASSDTGSGTSWETQYF	TRBV9	TRBD2	TRBJ2-5	NA
TGTGCCTGGAGTTCCGCGGGGCGGGAGCAGTTCTTC	CAWSSAGREQFF	TRBV30	NA	TRBJ2-1	NA
TGTGCCAGCAGTTTATTCGCGGGGATGAAGGGGATCACCGGGGAGCTGTTTTTT	CASSLFAGMKGITGELFF	TRBV28	NA	TRBJ2-2	NA
TGTGCCAGCAGTTTTGGGACTAGCGGATACAATGAGCAGTTCTTC	CASSFGTSGYNEQFF	TRBV6-1	TRBD2	TRBJ2-1	NA
TGCGCCAGCAGCTCGGTGGGGGAGGGCCCAACCGGGGAGCTGTTTTTT	CASSSVGEGPTGELFF	TRBV5-1	TRBD2	TRBJ2-2	NA
TGTGCCAGCGGCCGAGTTGTCTTTGGCGGGAGCACAGATACGCAGTATTTT	CASGRVVFGGSTDTQYF	TRBV27	NA	TRBJ2-3	NA
TGTGCCTGGACTATCTCGCAGGACACTGAAGCTTTCTTT	CAWTISQDTEAFF	TRBV30	NA	TRBJ1-1	NA
TGTGCCAGCAGCCAGCACCTACGGACTAGCGGGACGAACACCGGGGAGCTGTTTTTT	CASSQHLRTSGTNTGELFF	TRBV4-2	TRBD2	TRBJ2-2	few
TGTGCCACCAGCATTCCCGGGACAGGGAAAAACATTCAGTACTTC	CATSIPGTGKNIQYF	TRBV15	TRBD1	TRBJ2-4	NA
TGCGCCAGCAGCTTTAGCGGAGCATACAATGAGCAGTTCTTC	CASSFSGAYNEQFF	TRBV5-1	NA	TRBJ2-1	NA
TGTGCCAGTAGTATAGGCGGGGCTACTGAAGCTTTCTTT	CASSIGGATEAFF	TRBV19	NA	TRBJ1-1	NA
TGTGCCAGCAGTTACTCTCTAGCGGGAGTTTACAATGAGCAGTTCTTC	CASSYSLAGVYNEQFF	TRBV6-5	TRBD2	TRBJ2-1	NA
TGCGCCAGCAGTGAATTTATGAGAGCCACCCAGTACTTC	CASSEFMRATQYF	TRBV10-2	NA	TRBJ2-5	NA
TGTGCCTGGAGGGAGACAGGGGGATTGAATGCTTTCTTT	CAWRETGGLNAFF	TRBV30	TRBD1	TRBJ1-1	NA
TGTGCCAGCAGTTTAGGGGGACAGAAGAACTATGGCTACACCTTC	CASSLGGQKNYGYTF	TRBV28	TRBD1	TRBJ1-2	few
TGTGCCAGCACCAGTAGCGGGAGTAGTGTAGAGACCCAGTACTTC	CASTSSGSSVETQYF	TRBV2	TRBD2	TRBJ2-5	NA
TGTGCCTGGAGTGTGGCCGGGACCGGGGAGCTGTTTTTT	CAWSVAGTGELFF	TRBV30	NA	TRBJ2-2	NA
TGTGCCAGCAGCCCGGGAACCGCCTACGAGCAGTACTTC	CASSPGTAYEQYF	TRBV27	NA	TRBJ2-7	NA
TGTGCCAGCAGGTTCCGGGACAGGGGGCTGAGGGAGCAGTACTTC	CASRFRDRGLREQYF	TRBV28	TRBD1	TRBJ2-7	NA
TGTGCCAGCAGATACCAAGACAGGTTCGACACTGAAGCTTTCTTT	CASRYQDRFDTEAFF	TRBV9	NA	TRBJ1-1	NA
TGCAGTGCTAGTATCGGGTGGGATGGCTACACCTTC	CSASIGWDGYTF	TRBV20-1	NA	TRBJ1-2	NA
TGCAGCGTTCGGGGGGCCGAAGCCTATGGCTACACCTTC	CSVRGAEAYGYTF	TRBV29-1	NA	TRBJ1-2	NA